Each of the 23 T cell receptor beta chains below was sequenced from the same sample in a study of T cells after yellow fever vaccination. TCRdb reprocessed the 5' RACE reads via MiXCR and lists one record per CDR3 protein. The table lists 100,000 or so distinct CDR3 sequences, under 9% of them singletons. The sequenced sample was CD8+ T cells not binding an NS4B(214-222) dextramer, sorted from PBMCs, obtained around 15 days after the first yellow fever vaccination. These receptors were obtained from a man aged 18 to 29 who received the YFV17D yellow fever vaccine.

V and J are TRBV7-2 and TRBJ1-1; 8 bases are shared with TRBD1. The CDR3 covers 15 residues. V dropped 6 bases and J dropped 6; count of bases not matched to a gene: 12. CDR1 and CDR2 from the germline V gene are SGHTA and FQGNSA. The CDR3 is CASRTGGWESPEAFF. The DNA for the CDR3 is TGTGCCAGCAGAACAGGGGGGTGGGAGAGCCCTGAAGCTTTCTTT.

Regarding this clonotype: The junction does not match germline at one end; this may be a read error. This chain links TRBV5-1 with TRBJ2-3, with TRBD2 matching over 8 bases. This CDR3 has 15 amino acids. Germline CDR1 reads SGHRS; CDR2 reads YFSETQ. CDR3 loop: CARSLLGLVPNTQYF. DNA of the CDR3: TGCGCCAGGAGCTTGTTGGGACTAGTTCCAAATACGCAGTATTTT.

Remarks on this clonotype: It is unclear where the CDR3 begins or ends on the DNA, so no DNA is shown, and the CDR3 is as TCRdb lists it. V is TRBV5-1 and J is TRBJ2-7; no DNA check was done on the table's D call, TRBD1. The CDR3 is 15 amino acids in total, end residues counted. Germline loops: CDR1 SGHRS, CDR2 YFSETQ. The CDR3 protein is CASSWGTGTTYEKYV.

The CDR3 nucleotides are TGTGCCAGCAGCCCAACTCAACTAGTGCGGGAGACCCAGTACTTC. Protein sequence: CASSPTQLVRETQYF. This sequence joins TRBV7-9 and TRBJ2-5; D is perhaps TRBD2 (5 bases). V lost 5 bases to trimming and J lost 5 bases, with 18 bases between them. The CDR3 runs 15 residues. Germline V gene data show CDR1 as SEHNR and CDR2 as FQNEAQ (reference sequence). Variable domain in full (rest from reference TRBV7-9 and TRBJ2-5): DTGVSQNPRHKITKRGQNVTFRCDPISEHNRLYWYRQTLGQGPEFLTYFQNEAQLEKSRLLSDRFSAERPKGSFSTLEIQRTEQGDSAMYLCASSPTQLVRETQYFGPGTRLLVL.

This chain connects TRBV7-6 to TRBJ2-5, with 8 bases that match TRBD2. CDR1 is SGHVS and CDR2 is FNYEAQ in the germline V gene. V lost 6 bases and J lost 5; bases outside the gene matches: 14. The length of the CDR3 is 16 residues. The CDR3 bases are TGTGCCAGCAGTCGAATTCCGGGACTAGAGGGGGAGACCCAGTACTTC. This translates into CASSRIPGLEGETQYF.

A few counts support this clonotype. The rearrangement links TRBV4-3 to TRBJ2-2; D unclear. Trimming took 3 bases from V and 4 from J, leaving 18 bases between them. The CDR3 has 17 residues. Germline V gives CDR1 LGHNA, CDR2 YSLEER. CDR3 sequence reads: CASSQDYRTPGTGELFF. The CDR3 bases are TGCGCCAGCAGCCAGGATTACCGGACCCCGGGCACCGGGGAGCTGTTTTTT.

Many counts were recorded for this clonotype. This chain links TRBV11-2 with TRBJ1-2, with 10 bases lining up with TRBD1. The CDR3 has 13 amino acids. Germline V gene data show CDR1 as SGHAT and CDR2 as FQNNGV. Germline trimming cut 6 bases from V and 8 bases from J; bases unmatched to any gene: 6. DNA of the CDR3: TGTGCCAGCAGATCGGGACAGGGGTTAGGCTACACCTTC. This translates into CASRSGQGLGYTF.

The chain has TRBV7-9 and TRBJ1-5, with D perhaps matching TRBD1 (5 bases). Germline CDR1 is SEHNR and CDR2 is FQNEAQ (reference sequence). The CDR3 is made up of 14 amino acids. Trimming left V 5 bases short and J 0 bases short, with 8 bases between. CDR3 bases: TGTGCCAGCAGCCGAACAGGTAGCAATCAGCCCCAGCATTTT. This gives the protein CASSRTGSNQPQHF.

This clonotype was picked up a small number of times. CDR3 amino acids: CASSLKGWREQFF. The CDR3 nucleotides read TGTGCCAGCAGCTTAAAGGGCTGGCGGGAGCAGTTCTTC. The chain links TRBV7-3 to TRBJ2-1; no definite D call. The germline CDR1 and CDR2 sequences are SGHTA and FQGTGA. This CDR3 contains 13 residues. V was trimmed by 1 base and J by 10 bases, leaving 11 bases between them.

The V and J genes are TRBV5-4 and TRBJ2-5, with TRBD1 matching 8 bases. This CDR3 is built from 15 residues. V trimming: 4 bases; J trimming: 5 bases; junction bases outside the gene matches: 10. Germline V gene sequence: CDR1 SGHNT, CDR2 YYREEE (reference sequence). The CDR3 DNA is TGTGCCAGCAGCCCCTTGGGACAGGCTAGTGAGACCCAGTACTTC. Its translation: CASSPLGQASETQYF.

Ten or more counts support this clonotype. The CDR3 DNA reads TGTGCCAGCAGCGTAGATTTTAGTGAGCAGTTCTTC. Translation: CASSVDFSEQFF. The chain combines TRBV9 with TRBJ2-1, with D unclear. There are 12 residues in the CDR3. Per germline, CDR1 SGDLS and CDR2 YYNGEE. V lost 0 bases and J lost 9, with 7 bases in between. The full variable domain, in which reference TRBV9 and TRBJ2-1 provide the parts outside the CDR3, is DSGVTQTPKHLITATGQRVTLRCSPRSGDLSVYWYQQSLDQGLQFLIQYYNGEERAKGNILERFSAQQFPDLHSELNLSSLELGDSALYFCASSVDFSEQFFGPGTRLTVL.

This clonotype has a handful of counts. The chain joins TRBV7-2 to TRBJ1-5, with D maybe TRBD1 (6 bases). V shed 3 bases and J shed 7 bases, with 16 bases lying between them. The CDR3 contains 15 residues. The germline V gene has CDR1 SGHTA and CDR2 FQGNSA. The CDR3 DNA reads TGTGCCAGCAGCTTCGACGCAGGGGATGGACAGCCCCAGCATTTT. Protein product: CASSFDAGDGQPQHF.

This clonotype has just a few counts. One junction end disagrees with the germline gene, perhaps due to a read error. This chain joins TRBV29-1 and TRBJ2-4; 7 positions agree with TRBD2. The CDR3 loop spans 13 amino acids. Germline CDR1 reads SQVTM; CDR2 reads ANQGSEA. Here the CDR3 DNA reads TGCAGCGTTGTTAGCGGGTCCAAAAGCATTCAGTACTTC. Its translation is CSVVSGSKSIQYF.

This clonotype appeared a few times. The chain combines TRBV6-5 with TRBJ1-2; D uncertain. Germline CDR1 and CDR2: MNHEY and SVGAGI. V dropped 0 bases and J dropped 3 bases, with 11 bases sitting between them. CDR3 size: 15 residues. CDR3 amino acids: CASSYSRISHYGYTF. The CDR3 coding sequence is TGTGCCAGCAGTTACTCCCGTATTTCTCACTATGGCTACACCTTC.

At least ten counts were recorded for this clonotype. In nucleotides, the CDR3 is TGTGCCAGCAGCCATGGCGGGGGGGGTACCGGGGAGCTGTTTTTT. The encoded protein is CASSHGGGGTGELFF. The chain is built from TRBV4-2 and TRBJ2-2; TRBD2 matches 9 bases. V shed 3 bases and J 5 bases; nucleotides not matched to a gene: 4. In germline, CDR1 is LGHNA, CDR2 YNFKEQ. This CDR3 spans 15 amino acids.

The V call is TRBV4-3, the J call TRBJ1-4; D is ambiguous. The CDR3 runs to 18 residues. V dropped 0 bases and J dropped 3 bases, with 17 bases sitting between them. The germline V gene has CDR1 LGHNA and CDR2 YSLEER. The CDR3 here is CASSQDPSPGVPNEKLFF. DNA of the CDR3: TGCGCCAGCAGCCAAGATCCTTCACCGGGAGTGCCTAATGAAAAACTGTTTTTT.

This clonotype came up once. The V and J genes are TRBV20-1 and TRBJ1-5; 7 nucleotides align to TRBD1. Losses at the gene ends were 0 bases for V and 3 bases for J; bases not matched to a gene: 5. Germline V lookup: CDR1 DFQATT, CDR2 SNEGSKA (reference sequence). The CDR3 consists of 15 residues. CDR3 DNA sequence: TGCAGTGCTAGAGATGAAGGGGGCAACAATCAGCCCCAGCATTTT. Protein sequence: CSARDEGGNNQPQHF.

The chain is built from TRBV28 and TRBJ2-7; D might be TRBD1 (5 bases). The germline V and J ends were trimmed by 4 bases and 3 bases, with 7 bases remaining between them. The germline gives CDR1 MDHEN, CDR2 SYDVKM. CDR3 length: 12 amino acids. In DNA, the CDR3 is TGTGCCAGCAGTTCAGACAGCTACGAGCAGTACGTC. This codes for CASSSDSYEQYV.

With regard to this clonotype: The germline gene is not matched at one end of the junction; a read error may be the cause. The J gene is TRBJ2-3, the V gene TRBV7-2, with 9 bases aligning to TRBD2. Germline CDR1 and CDR2: SGHTA and FQGNSA. This CDR3 is 17 amino acids long. The CDR3 region has the DNA TGTTCCAGCAGCTTAGTGGTCGCTAGCGGGGGCACAGATACGCAGTATTTT. Residues: CSSSLVVASGGTDTQYF.

There are a few counts of this clonotype. The rearrangement links TRBV12-3 or TRBV12-4 to TRBJ2-2, with D maybe TRBD2 (5 bases). The CDR3 length is 12 residues. The V and J ends lost 6 bases and 7 bases respectively, with 9 bases between them. CDR3 sequence (DNA): TGTGCCAGCAGCGGGGAGCTCGGGGAGCTGTTTTTT. Protein product: CASSGELGELFF.

The rearrangement links TRBV6-2 or TRBV6-3 to TRBJ2-4; 8 positions agree with TRBD2. CDR1 is MNHEY, CDR2 SVGEGT, per germline. The CDR3 is made up of 15 amino acids. V lost 0 bases, J lost 8 bases, and 6 bases stayed unmatched. This CDR3 reads CASSYSIGGAYIQYF. The CDR3 DNA reads TGTGCCAGCAGTTACTCGATCGGGGGGGCCTACATTCAGTACTTC.

The chain links TRBV20-1 to TRBJ1-2, with TRBD1 matching 7 bases. Unmatched junction bases numbered 12, after V lost 2 bases and J lost 6 bases. This CDR3 contains 15 residues. Germline values: CDR1 DFQATT, CDR2 SNEGSKA (reference sequence). The CDR3, as DNA: TGCAGTGCTAGAACAGGGGCCGGGGCGTTTCATGGCTACACCTTC. It codes for CSARTGAGAFHGYTF.

This clonotype was seen only a few times. The gene calls are TRBV4-1 and TRBJ2-5; 14 nucleotides line up with TRBD2. CDR3 size: 16 residues. V lost 3 bases to trimming and J lost 4 bases; unmatched junction nucleotides: 4. CDR1 is MGHRA and CDR2 is YSYEKL in the germline V gene. The CDR3 here is CASSQEGTSGRETQYF. DNA of the CDR3: TGCGCCAGCAGCCAGGAAGGGACTAGCGGGAGAGAGACCCAGTACTTC.